Presented here are 14 T cell receptor beta chains from one specimen sequenced in a study of cytomegalovirus exposure and HLA in healthy donors. The PCR used 60 Vbeta and 13 Jbeta primers. Some clones are missing from TCRdb's copy, which holds only in-frame ones; the method was immunoSEQ multiplex PCR. The table has about 120,000 clones, 81% seen once. Material for sequencing was PBMCs. These receptors all stem from a woman aged 30 to 39 in good health and CMV-seronegative.

The chain recombines TRBV4-1 with TRBJ2-1; 9 bases align to TRBD2. The CDR3 loop spans 16 amino acids. Per germline, CDR1 MGHRA and CDR2 YSYEKL. With 5 bases clipped from V and 10 bases from J, the junction kept 15 bases outside the gene matches. As DNA, the CDR3 is TGCGCCAGCAGCTCGGGGGGCGGGAGGGCCAAGATGGAGCAGTTCTTC. It yields the protein CASSSGGGRAKMEQFF.

This chain connects TRBV13 to TRBJ2-1; 7 bases are a match to TRBD2. Germline V CDR1 and CDR2: PRHDT, FYEKMQ (reference sequence). Trimming took 0 bases from V and 12 from J; bases not matched to a gene: 14. This CDR3 is built from 16 residues. The CDR3 spells CASSLGLAAVSGGQFF. CDR3 bases: TGTGCCAGCAGCTTAGGCCTAGCAGCGGTCTCGGGGGGGCAGTTCTTC. Using reference TRBV13 and TRBJ2-1 for the parts outside the CDR3, the full variable domain is AAGVIQSPRHLIKEKRETATLKCYPIPRHDTVYWYQQGPGQDPQFLISFYEKMQSDKGSIPDRFSAQQFSDYHSELNMSSLELGDSALYFCASSLGLAAVSGGQFFGPGTRLTVL.

This clone was seen only once. CDR3 amino acids: CASRAGTSPYEQYF. CDR3 bases: TGTGCCAGCAGAGCCGGGACTAGCCCCTACGAGCAGTACTTC. The J gene is TRBJ2-7, the V gene TRBV2; 9 nucleotides align to TRBD2. This CDR3 region has 14 residues. Trimming removed 6 bases from V and 2 bases from J; junction bases left unmatched: 5. Germline V gene sequence: CDR1 SNHLY, CDR2 FYNNEI.

The chain carries TRBV29-1 and TRBJ2-3; 12 positions agree with TRBD2. Germline CDR1 and CDR2: SQVTM and ANQGSEA. The CDR3 consists of 15 residues. V gave up 7 bases and J gave up 0 bases; unmatched junction bases: 5. This chain's CDR3 is CSAGLAGSSTDTQYF. Here the CDR3 DNA reads TGCAGCGCGGGACTAGCGGGTTCTAGCACAGATACGCAGTATTTT.

V is TRBV7-2 and J is TRBJ2-7; 8 bases are shared with TRBD2. CDR3 length equals 16 residues. V gave up 4 bases and J gave up 4 bases; unmatched junction bases: 12. Germline CDR1 and CDR2: SGHTA and FQGNSA. CDR3 nucleotide sequence: TGTGCCAGCAGCTCGGTTAGCGGGATCCAATCTTACGAGCAGTACTTC. This gives the protein CASSSVSGIQSYEQYF.

The chain links TRBV19 to TRBJ1-1; D might be TRBD1 (6 bases). With 8 bases removed from V and 1 base from J, the gap between germline ends came to 17 bases. Germline V gene sequence: CDR1 LNHDA, CDR2 SQIVND (reference sequence). The CDR3 loop spans 15 amino acids. CDR3 region: CASGPLGGANTEAFF. The CDR3 DNA sequence: TGTGCCAGTGGCCCTTTGGGGGGGGCGAACACTGAAGCTTTCTTT.

The chain uses TRBV5-4 and TRBJ2-7; 7 bases map to TRBD1. Trimming at V came to 2 bases and at J to 4 bases, leaving 6 bases not matched to a gene. CDR1 SGHNT and CDR2 YYREEE come from the germline V gene (reference sequence). CDR3 length: 14 residues. CDR3 coding DNA: TGTGCCAGCAGCTTCCAGGGACAGCAATACGAGCAGTACTTC. Encoded protein: CASSFQGQQYEQYF.

The chain joins TRBV10-2 to TRBJ2-1; TRBD2 matches at 7 bases. This CDR3 has 15 amino acids. Germline V gene sequence: CDR1 WSHSY, CDR2 SAAADI. With V trimmed by 6 bases and J by 8 bases, 13 bases remained unmatched. CDR3 sequence: CASRAGGSGAHEQFF. CDR3 coding DNA: TGCGCCAGCAGGGCAGGCGGGAGTGGAGCCCATGAGCAGTTCTTC.

This chain uses TRBV6-6 with TRBJ2-5, with unresolved D. Trimming cost V 5 bases and J 1 base, with 5 bases left between them. Germline loops: CDR1 MNHNY, CDR2 SVGAGI (reference sequence). This CDR3 has 12 amino acids. The CDR3 sequence: CASSPRQETQYF. CDR3 nucleotides: TGTGCCAGCAGTCCCCGCCAAGAGACCCAGTACTTC.

The chain combines TRBV9 with TRBJ2-5; tentatively, D is TRBD1 (7 bases). V was shortened by 0 bases and J by 2 bases, with 11 bases between the two germline ends. This CDR3 is built from 15 residues. CDR1 is SGDLS and CDR2 is YYNGEE in the germline V gene. The CDR3 region is CASSVGGTAQETQYF. The CDR3 coding sequence is TGTGCCAGCAGCGTAGGCGGGACAGCTCAAGAGACCCAGTACTTC.

V usage is TRBV11-2 and J usage is TRBJ2-2; D remains ambiguous. V was trimmed by 5 bases and J by 4 bases, leaving 5 bases between them. Germline CDR1 SGHAT, CDR2 FQNNGV. The length of the CDR3 is 12 residues. The CDR3 nucleotides are TGTGCCAGCAGCGGAGCCACCGGGGAGCTGTTTTTT. Translation: CASSGATGELFF.

The rearrangement links TRBV2 to TRBJ1-4, with D possibly matching TRBD1 (5 bases). V lost 5 bases and J lost 0, with 13 bases in between. Per germline, CDR1 SNHLY and CDR2 FYNNEI. This CDR3 region has 16 residues. The CDR3 DNA follows: TGTGCCAGCAGTAGAGCGCGACAGACAACTAATGAAAAACTGTTTTTT. It specifies CASSRARQTTNEKLFF.

The count of this clone is one. The CDR3 DNA sequence: TGTGCCAGCGGACCGGGACTAGCGGGAGTCGGGCAGTACTTC. Translation: CASGPGLAGVGQYF. This chain joins TRBV7-3 and TRBJ2-7; TRBD2 agrees at 14 bases. CDR1 SGHTA and CDR2 FQGTGA come from the germline V gene. After removal of 8 bases from V and 9 bases from J, the junction contained 9 bases not matched to a gene. This CDR3 region has 14 residues. The variable domain in full, with the rest retrieved from reference TRBV7-3 and TRBJ2-7, is GAGVSQTPSNKVTEKGKYVELRCDPISGHTALYWYRQSLGQGPEFLIYFQGTGAADDSGLPNDRFFAVRPEGSVSTLKIQRTERGDSAVYLCASGPGLAGVGQYFGPGTRLTVT.

V and J are TRBV7-9 and TRBJ1-1; the match to TRBD1 covers 7 bases. CDR1 is SEHNR and CDR2 is FQNEAQ in the germline V gene (reference sequence). The CDR3 runs to 14 residues. The V and J ends lost 3 bases and 1 base, in that order; junction bases with no gene match: 2. CDR3 protein: CASSFEGANTEAFF. CDR3 DNA: TGTGCCAGCAGCTTCGAGGGGGCGAACACTGAAGCTTTCTTT.